These T cell receptor beta chains were read from a single sample in a study of identical twins. MiXCR, applied by TCRdb to the 5' RACE reads, yields one record per CDR3 protein. The data contain roughly 750,000 distinct CDR3 sequences, 21% of them singletons. This sample was shared with a second study, whose subject was T cells expressing NK-cell markers.

The sequenced sample was PBMCs. The receptors were gathered from a woman under 30 in good health. The CDR3 runs from the conserved cysteine through the conserved F or W. D genes are given only for firm matches. Clone size is shown for a subset of rows, as once, few, many or a class of expanded clone.

TRBJ2-3,few,TRBV18,14,NA,CASSRNPTGDTQYF,TGTGCCAGCTCGCGGAACCCAACAGGGGATACGCAGTATTTT
TRBJ1-5,NA,TRBV7-6,16,NA,CASSFPRRRSNQPQHF,TGTGCCAGCAGCTTCCCGAGGAGAAGGAGCAATCAGCCCCAGCATTTT
TRBJ2-2,few,TRBV4-2,15,TRBD2,CASSQLTGGTGELFF,TGTGCCAGCAGCCAACTAACGGGGGGAACCGGGGAGCTGTTTTTT
TRBJ2-5,few,TRBV20-1,15,TRBD1,CSARGTGAWGATQYF,TGCAGTGCTAGAGGGACAGGGGCATGGGGGGCGACCCAGTACTTC
TRBJ2-1,few,TRBV6-5,11,NA,CASSTGRGLFF,TGTGCCAGCAGTACTGGACGGGGTCTGTTCTTC
TRBJ2-7,once,TRBV7-9,16,NA,CASSLSSGGTVYEQYF,TGTGCCAGCAGCCTAAGTTCGGGGGGGACAGTCTACGAGCAGTACTTC
TRBJ2-2,NA,TRBV6-2/TRBV6-3,15,TRBD1,CASSSGQGIIGELFF,TGTGCCAGCAGTTCGGGACAGGGGATAATCGGGGAGCTGTTTTTT
TRBJ2-7,few,TRBV6-5,18,NA,CASSYYDIPTGEDGEQYF,TGTGCCAGCAGTTACTACGACATACCCACGGGGGAAGATGGCGAGCAGTACTTC
TRBJ2-3,NA,TRBV20-1,16,TRBD2,CSAARTSGTPTDTQYF,TGCAGTGCTGCCCGGACTAGCGGGACTCCCACAGATACGCAGTATTTT
TRBJ1-1,many,TRBV5-1,15,NA,CASMGLGSANTEAFF,TGCGCCAGCATGGGGTTAGGTTCGGCCAACACTGAAGCTTTCTTT
TRBJ2-4,few,TRBV7-2,12,NA,CASREGGNIQYF,TGTGCCAGCAGAGAGGGGGGAAACATTCAGTACTTC
TRBJ1-3,NA,TRBV12-3/TRBV12-4,15,NA,CASSLYRNSGNTIYF,TGTGCCAGCAGTTTATATCGTAACTCTGGAAACACCATATATTTT
TRBJ2-5,few,TRBV24-1,12,NA,CATSDLGETQYF,TGTGCCACCAGTGATTTAGGGGAGACCCAGTACTTC
TRBJ2-2,few,TRBV20-1,14,NA,CSAMGTPNTGELFF,TGCAGTGCTATGGGGACACCGAACACCGGGGAGCTGTTTTTT
TRBJ2-1,few,TRBV20-1,14,TRBD2,CSAKGTGGVFEQFF,TGCAGTGCCAAGGGGACGGGGGGTGTATTTGAGCAGTTCTTC
TRBJ2-3,once,TRBV7-3,15,NA,CASSLTGESTDTQYF,TGTGCCAGCAGCTTGACGGGGGAGAGCACAGATACGCAGTATTTT
TRBJ2-2,once,TRBV20-1,13,NA,CSALGPLSGELFF,TGCAGTGCCTTGGGACCTCTAAGTGGGGAGCTGTTTTTT
TRBJ2-3,once,TRBV7-6,16,TRBD2,CASSLALAGGGDTQYF,TGTGCCAGCAGCTTGGCCCTAGCGGGGGGAGGAGATACGCAGTATTTT
TRBJ2-3,few,TRBV5-6,15,NA,CASNLGGQGADTQYF,TGTGCCAGCAACCTCGGGGGGCAGGGCGCAGATACGCAGTATTTT
TRBJ1-1,many,TRBV7-2,14,NA,CASSLSWGNTEAFF,TGTGCCAGCAGCTTATCTTGGGGGAACACTGAAGCTTTCTTT
TRBJ2-3,NA,TRBV6-1,14,NA,CASNPTGTPGTQYF,TGTGCCAGCAACCCGACGGGAACCCCGGGTACGCAGTATTTT
TRBJ2-5,NA,TRBV7-8,14,TRBD2,CASSLAGTSATQYF,TGTGCCAGCAGCTTGGCCGGGACTAGCGCCACCCAGTACTTC
TRBJ2-1,once,TRBV11-2,13,NA,CASSSGLHNEQFF,TGTGCCAGCAGCTCGGGGCTCCATAATGAGCAGTTCTTC
TRBJ2-7,few,TRBV6-1,15,NA,CASRVGTILDYEQYF,TGTGCCAGCAGGGTTGGGACGATCCTGGATTACGAGCAGTACTTC
TRBJ2-7,NA,TRBV20-1,17,TRBD2,CSASPPSRGLAAYEQYF,TGCAGTGCTAGCCCCCCCAGCAGGGGACTAGCGGCCTACGAGCAGTACTTC
TRBJ2-5,NA,TRBV9,12,NA,CASSEEGETQYF,TGTGCCAGCAGCGAGGAGGGAGAGACCCAGTACTTC
TRBJ2-1,many,TRBV29-1,14,TRBD2,CSVQGLADYNEQFF,TGCAGCGTACAAGGACTAGCGGATTACAATGAGCAGTTCTTC
TRBJ2-5,NA,TRBV7-6,15,TRBD2,CASSYGLAVQETQYF,TGTGCCAGCAGCTACGGACTAGCGGTACAAGAGACCCAGTACTTC
TRBJ1-4,many,TRBV5-1,13,NA,CASSLGEDEKLFF,TGCGCCAGCAGCTTAGGGGAGGATGAAAAACTGTTTTTT
TRBJ2-7,NA,TRBV20-1,17,NA,CSARGLANYQSSYEQYF,TGCAGTGCTAGGGGGCTAGCGAATTACCAAAGCTCCTACGAGCAGTACTTC
TRBJ2-5,few,TRBV7-2,14,NA,CASSLGPRKETQYF,TGTGCCAGCAGCTTAGGCCCTAGGAAGGAGACCCAGTACTTC
TRBJ2-7,NA,TRBV6-5,16,NA,CASSYSGQGGAYEQYF,TGTGCCAGCAGTTACTCGGGGCAGGGAGGCGCCTACGAGCAGTACTTC
TRBJ1-5,many,TRBV6-1,14,NA,CASTGPTLHQPQHF,TGTGCCAGCACAGGACCTACTTTACATCAGCCCCAGCATTTT
TRBJ1-5,many,TRBV7-2,13,NA,CASSSSGNQPQHF,TGTGCCAGCAGCTCCTCAGGAAATCAGCCCCAGCATTTT
TRBJ2-3,many,TRBV29-1,12,TRBD1,CSHTGATDTQYF,TGCAGCCATACAGGGGCCACAGATACGCAGTATTTT
TRBJ2-1,few,TRBV27,11,NA,CASSSGREQFF,TGTGCCAGCAGTTCCGGACGCGAGCAGTTCTTC
TRBJ2-5,NA,TRBV20-1,18,TRBD2,CSARDTSAGGPRIETQYF,TGCAGTGCTAGAGATACGTCAGCGGGGGGACCCCGGATAGAGACCCAGTACTTC
TRBJ2-5,NA,TRBV12-3/TRBV12-4,15,NA,CASTRMGESQETQYF,TGTGCCAGCACACGAATGGGGGAGAGCCAAGAGACCCAGTACTTC
TRBJ1-2,few,TRBV6-2/TRBV6-3,11,TRBD1,CACRQGDGYTF,TGTGCCTGTCGACAGGGGGATGGCTACACCTTC
TRBJ2-7,few,TRBV18,12,NA,CASSNEAYEQYF,TGTGCCAGCTCAAACGAGGCCTACGAGCAGTACTTC
TRBJ2-1,NA,TRBV6-1,12,NA,CASTMTPNEQFF,TGTGCCAGCACCATGACCCCCAATGAGCAGTTCTTC
TRBJ1-1,NA,TRBV12-5,11,NA,CASGLVHEAFF,TGTGCTAGTGGTTTGGTACATGAAGCTTTCTTT
TRBJ2-1,few,TRBV20-1,16,TRBD2,CSARRPGLASLNEQFF,TGCAGTGCTAGACGTCCGGGACTAGCGTCCCTTAATGAGCAGTTCTTC
TRBJ2-1,NA,TRBV5-1,16,TRBD1,CASSLRTGATYNEQFF,TGCGCCAGCAGCTTGAGAACAGGGGCCACCTACAATGAGCAGTTCTTC
TRBJ1-1,few,TRBV29-1,12,NA,CSAIIANTEAFF,TGCAGCGCAATAATTGCGAACACTGAAGCTTTCTTT
TRBJ2-1,few,TRBV7-2,16,NA,CASSLFYRSSYNEQFF,TGTGCCAGCAGCCTTTTTTACCGGAGCTCCTACAATGAGCAGTTCTTC
TRBJ1-3,NA,TRBV7-9,16,NA,CASSDLGTSDRNTIYF,TGTGCCAGCAGCGATCTGGGGACATCGGATAGAAACACCATATATTTT
TRBJ2-7,many,TRBV25-1,13,NA,CASRPTVSYEQYF,TGTGCCAGCAGACCGACGGTTTCCTACGAGCAGTACTTC
TRBJ2-3,few,TRBV5-5,16,TRBD2,CASSLVGGGAEDTQYF,TGTGCCAGCAGCTTGGTTGGCGGGGGGGCCGAGGATACGCAGTATTTT
TRBJ2-7,many,TRBV12-3/TRBV12-4,11,NA,CASTRDYEQYF,TGTGCCAGCACCCGCGACTACGAGCAGTACTTC